This T cell receptor beta chain comes out of a study of T-cell memory formation after mild COVID-19. Study-level findings and limits: Certain responding clones were present in pre-infection memory, suggesting participation of cross-reactive memory. Specificity for SARS-CoV-2 was not confirmed among the second-wave clones peaking on day 37. CD8+ contracting clones occupied EMRA, while CD4+ ones occupied mainly CM and EM.

CDR3 length: 15 amino acids. Per the germline V gene, CDR1 is SGHAT and CDR2 is FQNNGV. Trimming took 5 bases from V and 2 from J; bases not matched to a gene: 8. About this clonotype: Its antigen is unidentified.

TCRdb fed the 5' RACE reads into MiXCR, producing one record per CDR3 protein. The sample consists of some 210,000 distinct CDR3 sequences, around 27% of them appearing once. Sequenced input: PBMCs or a T cell subset sorted from them (not recorded which). The chain joins TRBV11-2 to TRBJ2-7, with TRBD1 identical over 8 bases. The TCR originated in an adult woman who had mild COVID-19 (a few samples of this study predate the infection). Cell type and time point are not known. CDR3 in amino acids: CASSLATGATYEQYF. As DNA, the CDR3 is TGTGCCAGCAGCCTCGCGACAGGGGCAACCTACGAGCAGTACTTC. The full variable domain, its missing parts supplied by reference TRBV11-2 and TRBJ2-7, is EAGVAQSPRYKIIEKRQSVAFWCNPISGHATLYWYQQILGQGPKLLIQFQNNGVVDDSQLPKDRFSAERLKGVDSTLKIQPAKLEDSAVYLCASSLATGATYEQYFGPGTRLTVT.